Below, one T cell receptor (beta chain) is given with its context. This CDR3 spans 15 amino acids. Trimming removed 5 bases at V and 5 bases at J, with 19 bases between. Germline CDR1 is MGHRA and CDR2 is YSYEKL. This sample stems from a study of shared clonotypes between healthy human individuals. An assay was performed, and its level was deep. Using immunoSEQ multiplex PCR, the repertoire was profiled, and TCRdb retains in-frame clones only, with some absent. The sample records roughly 2,300,000 clones, about 90% being singletons. Sequencing was performed on naive CD4+ T cells from PBMCs. Noted subset: CD45RA+ positively selected. The rearrangement links TRBV4-1 to TRBJ2-7; D is perhaps TRBD2 (7 bases). The sequence came from a man between 18 and 29 years old in good health. Some clones in this sample may be carry-over from other donors' samples. In DNA form, the CDR3 reads TGCGCCAGCAGCAAGGAAGGGCGGGGGCTCGACGAGCAGTACTTC. This gives the protein CASSKEGRGLDEQYF.